Sequencing of this TCR beta chain was carried out in a study of T cells in Graves' hyperthyroidism and ophthalmopathy. The length of the CDR3 is 12 residues. Germline lookup yields CDR1 KGHDR and CDR2 SFDVKD. Unmatched junction bases numbered 1, after V lost 6 bases and J lost 7 bases. It was RNA transcripts that yielded the amplified TCR beta CDR3 regions. The primer set for the first-round RT-PCR of the TCR CDR3 was HTBI. In TCRdb, the multiplex PCR reads were re-called with MiXCR into one record per CDR3 protein. The sample holds around 700,000 distinct CDR3 sequences, 30% to 40% seen once. The rearrangement joins TRBV24-1 to TRBJ2-2; 7 bases are shared with TRBD1. The TCR was taken from a woman in her forties with Graves' hyperthyroidism. Sequenced: blood. The CDR3 nucleotides are TGTGCCACCAGTCAGGGGGACGGGGAGCTGTTTTTT. Translation: CATSQGDGELFF.